This record covers a single T cell receptor beta chain. Per the germline V gene, CDR1 is MDHEN and CDR2 is SYDVKM. V lost 7 bases to trimming and J lost 2 bases; unmatched junction nucleotides: 3. The CDR3 is made up of 13 amino acids. This sample stems from a study of blood T cell repertoires in COVID-19. At the level of the study: Acute and convalescent COVID-19 samples came from the United States, Italy and Spain. Nucleic acid was either cDNA or gDNA, and it came from T cells, B-cell-depleted T cells, or PBMCs.

Methods used by the authors: Quantification of nucleated cells was approximated via reference gene primer amplification. Data came from immunoSEQ multiplex PCR; TCRdb stores just in-frame clones and leaves some out. V, J and clone size are those of that table, while D and trimming were read from the DNA. The profile shows 90,000 to 130,000 clones, around 80% of them singletons. The specimen was peripheral blood. V is TRBV28 and J is TRBJ2-5, with 8 bases matching TRBD1. The TCR was taken from a woman older than 75 with acute or convalescent COVID-19. CDR3 region: CASTRTGQETQYF. The CDR3 DNA is TGTGCCAGCACTCGGACAGGGCAAGAGACCCAGTACTTC. Drawing the rest from reference TRBV28 and TRBJ2-5, the complete variable domain is DVKVTQSSRYLVKRTGEKVFLECVQDMDHENMFWYRQDPGLGLRLIYFSYDVKMKEKGDIPEGYSVSREKKERFSLILESASTNQTSMYLCASTRTGQETQYFGPGTRLLVL.